This T cell receptor beta chain is drawn from a study of T cell changes during pregnancy in multiple sclerosis. Assay: immunoSEQ multiplex PCR; the TCRdb copy retains only in-frame clones and omits some. The sample holds about 41,000 clones, around nine tenths seen once. This sequence was found in a female donor with multiple sclerosis, enrolled in a pregnancy study. The sample was CD8+ T cells from peripheral blood mononuclear cells, taken in the third trimester of pregnancy.

CDR3 loop: CASSLTGGASGYTF. Here the CDR3 DNA reads TGTGCCAGCAGTTTAACAGGGGGCGCAAGTGGCTACACCTTC. The gene calls are TRBV27 and TRBJ1-2, with TRBD1 matching 9 bases. The V gene's germline CDR1 is MNHEY and CDR2 SMNVEV (reference sequence). This CDR3 spans 14 amino acids. V gave up 2 bases and J gave up 7 bases; unmatched junction bases: 5.